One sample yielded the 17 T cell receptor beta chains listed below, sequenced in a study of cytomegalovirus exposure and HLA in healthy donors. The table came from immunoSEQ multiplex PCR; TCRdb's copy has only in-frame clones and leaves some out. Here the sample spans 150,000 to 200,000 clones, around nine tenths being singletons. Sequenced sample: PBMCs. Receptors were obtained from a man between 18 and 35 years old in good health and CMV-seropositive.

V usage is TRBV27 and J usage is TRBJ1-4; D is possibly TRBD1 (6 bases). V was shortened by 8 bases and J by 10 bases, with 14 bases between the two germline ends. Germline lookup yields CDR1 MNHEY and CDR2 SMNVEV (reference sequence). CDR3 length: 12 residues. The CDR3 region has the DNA TGTGCCAGCGGGTTGAGGGGGAGAAAACTGTTTTTT. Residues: CASGLRGRKLFF.

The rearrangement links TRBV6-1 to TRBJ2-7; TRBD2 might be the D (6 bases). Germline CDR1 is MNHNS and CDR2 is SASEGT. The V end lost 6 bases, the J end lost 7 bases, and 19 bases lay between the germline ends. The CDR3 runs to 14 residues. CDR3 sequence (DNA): TGTGCCAGCAGAATTGCGGGAACGCCGGGGGAGCAGTACTTC. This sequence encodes CASRIAGTPGEQYF.

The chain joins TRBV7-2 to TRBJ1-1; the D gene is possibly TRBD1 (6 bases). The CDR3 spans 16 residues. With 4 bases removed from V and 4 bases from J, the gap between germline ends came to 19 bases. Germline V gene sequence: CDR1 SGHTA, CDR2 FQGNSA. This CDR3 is CASSYAGTSLGTEAFF. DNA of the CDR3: TGTGCCAGCAGCTATGCCGGGACATCGTTGGGCACTGAAGCTTTCTTT.

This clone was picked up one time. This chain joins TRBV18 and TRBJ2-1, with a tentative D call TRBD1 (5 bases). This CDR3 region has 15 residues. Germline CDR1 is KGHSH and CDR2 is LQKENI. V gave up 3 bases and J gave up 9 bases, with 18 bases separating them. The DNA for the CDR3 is TGTGCCAGCTCACCCTTATCTAGGGGCCACGTTGAGCAGTTCTTC. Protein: CASSPLSRGHVEQFF.

The CDR3 DNA reads TGTGCCTGGAGTGGGCCAGGGGGCTCAGAGACCCAGTACTTC. It codes for CAWSGPGGSETQYF. The gene calls are TRBV30 and TRBJ2-5, with 8 bases aligning to TRBD1. In germline, CDR1 is GTSNPN, CDR2 SVGIG (reference sequence). V was pared by 1 base and J by 4 bases, with 5 bases of the junction left unmatched. The CDR3 has 14 amino acids.

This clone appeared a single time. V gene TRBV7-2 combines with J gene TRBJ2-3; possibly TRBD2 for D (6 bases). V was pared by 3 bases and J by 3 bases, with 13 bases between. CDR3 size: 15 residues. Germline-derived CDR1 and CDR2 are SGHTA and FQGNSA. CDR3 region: CASSFSGTVTDTQYF. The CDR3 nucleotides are TGTGCCAGCAGCTTTTCAGGGACTGTAACAGATACGCAGTATTTT.

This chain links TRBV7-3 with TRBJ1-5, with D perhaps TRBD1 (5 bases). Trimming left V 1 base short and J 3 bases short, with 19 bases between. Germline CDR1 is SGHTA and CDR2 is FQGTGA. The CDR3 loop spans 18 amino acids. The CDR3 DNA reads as TGTGCCAGCAGCTTAATTCGGGTGGGCACAGGTGTCAATCAGCCCCAGCATTTT. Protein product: CASSLIRVGTGVNQPQHF.

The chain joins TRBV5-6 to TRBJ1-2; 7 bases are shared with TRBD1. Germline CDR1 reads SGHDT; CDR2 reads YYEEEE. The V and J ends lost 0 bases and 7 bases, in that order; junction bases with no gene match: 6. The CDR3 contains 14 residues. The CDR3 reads CASSLADRAAGYTF. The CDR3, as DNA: TGTGCCAGCAGCTTGGCCGACAGGGCGGCTGGCTACACCTTC.

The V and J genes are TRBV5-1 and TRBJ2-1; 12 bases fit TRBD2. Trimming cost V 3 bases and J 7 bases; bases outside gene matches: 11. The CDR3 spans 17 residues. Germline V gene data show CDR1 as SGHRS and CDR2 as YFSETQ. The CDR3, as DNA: TGCGCCAGCAGCTCCCCATCTAGCGGGAGGGCCAGGAATGAGCAGTTCTTC. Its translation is CASSSPSSGRARNEQFF.

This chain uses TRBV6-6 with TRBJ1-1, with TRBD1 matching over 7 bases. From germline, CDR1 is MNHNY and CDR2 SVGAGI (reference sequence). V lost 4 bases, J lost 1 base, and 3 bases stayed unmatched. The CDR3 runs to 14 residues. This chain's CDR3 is CASSFTGANTEAFF. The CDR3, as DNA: TGTGCCAGCAGTTTTACAGGGGCGAACACTGAAGCTTTCTTT.

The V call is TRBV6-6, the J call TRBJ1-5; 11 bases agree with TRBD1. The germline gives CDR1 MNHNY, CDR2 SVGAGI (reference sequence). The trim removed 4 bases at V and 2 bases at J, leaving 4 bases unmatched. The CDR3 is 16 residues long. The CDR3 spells CASSSLGQGGNQPQHF. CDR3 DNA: TGTGCCAGCAGTTCTCTGGGACAGGGGGGCAATCAGCCCCAGCATTTT.

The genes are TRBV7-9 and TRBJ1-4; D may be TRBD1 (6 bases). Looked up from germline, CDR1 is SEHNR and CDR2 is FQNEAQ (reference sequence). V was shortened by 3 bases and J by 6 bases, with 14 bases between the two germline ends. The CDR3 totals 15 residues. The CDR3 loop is CASSFWTASYEKLFF. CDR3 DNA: TGTGCCAGCAGCTTTTGGACAGCCTCGTATGAAAAACTGTTTTTT.

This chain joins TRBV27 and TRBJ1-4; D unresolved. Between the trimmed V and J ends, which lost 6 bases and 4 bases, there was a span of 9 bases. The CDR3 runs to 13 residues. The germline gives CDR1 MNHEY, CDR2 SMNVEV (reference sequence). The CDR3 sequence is CASRALDNEKLFF. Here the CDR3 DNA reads TGTGCCAGCAGGGCCCTAGATAATGAAAAACTGTTTTTT.

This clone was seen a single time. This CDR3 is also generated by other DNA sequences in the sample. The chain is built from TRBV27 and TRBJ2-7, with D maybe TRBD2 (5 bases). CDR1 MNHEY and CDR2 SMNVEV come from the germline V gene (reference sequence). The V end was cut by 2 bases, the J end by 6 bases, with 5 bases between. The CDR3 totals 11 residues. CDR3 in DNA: TGTGCCAGCAGTTTAGGAGGCGAGCAGTACTTC. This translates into CASSLGGEQYF.

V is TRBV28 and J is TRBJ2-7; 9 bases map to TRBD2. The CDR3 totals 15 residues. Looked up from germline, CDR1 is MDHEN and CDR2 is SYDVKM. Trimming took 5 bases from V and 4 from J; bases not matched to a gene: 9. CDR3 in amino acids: CASSPMTSGEYEQYF. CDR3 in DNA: TGTGCCAGCAGTCCGATGACTAGCGGAGAGTACGAGCAGTACTTC.

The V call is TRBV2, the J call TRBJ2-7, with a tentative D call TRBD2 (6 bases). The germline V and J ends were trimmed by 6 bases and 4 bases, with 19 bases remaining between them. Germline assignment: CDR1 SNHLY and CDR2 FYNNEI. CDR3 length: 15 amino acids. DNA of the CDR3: TGTGCCAGCAGGCCGGGGGTGGCAGGGTTGTACGAGCAGTACTTC. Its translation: CASRPGVAGLYEQYF.

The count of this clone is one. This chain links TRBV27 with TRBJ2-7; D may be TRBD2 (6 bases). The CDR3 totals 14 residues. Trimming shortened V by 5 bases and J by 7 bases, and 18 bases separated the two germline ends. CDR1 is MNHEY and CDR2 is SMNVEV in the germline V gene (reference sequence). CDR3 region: CASSRPGLQMEQYF. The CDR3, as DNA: TGTGCCAGCAGTAGACCGGGACTCCAAATGGAGCAGTACTTC.